Listed here are 7 T cell receptor beta chains from one sample, sequenced in a study of blood T cell repertoires in COVID-19. The repertoire was sequenced with immunoSEQ multiplex PCR; TCRdb's copy has only in-frame clones and lacks some. The table has about 430,000 clones, roughly 90% seen once. Source material: PBMCs or T cells enriched from blood (not recorded which). All receptors derive from a woman aged 25 to 45 with acute COVID-19.

This clone was seen just once. This chain connects TRBV18 to TRBJ2-5; 9 nucleotides agree with TRBD1. V trimming: 5 bases; J trimming: 2 bases; junction bases outside the gene matches: 9. The CDR3 has 16 residues. The V gene's germline CDR1 is KGHSH and CDR2 LQKENI. This CDR3 reads CASSGERDRGQETQYF. Written as DNA, the CDR3 is TGTGCCAGCTCAGGGGAGAGAGACAGGGGGCAAGAGACCCAGTACTTC.

The chain recombines TRBV5-6 with TRBJ1-1; D remains ambiguous. The CDR3 spans 15 residues. V lost 3 bases and J 3 bases, leaving 15 bases between the germline ends. Germline loops: CDR1 SGHDT, CDR2 YYEEEE. The CDR3 coding sequence is TGTGCCAGCAGCTCCCCGGATGGCGGGGACACTGAAGCTTTCTTT. Its protein product is CASSSPDGGDTEAFF. Full variable domain (missing parts from reference TRBV5-6 and TRBJ1-1): DAGVTQSPTHLIKTRGQQVTLRCSPKSGHDTVSWYQQALGQGPQFIFQYYEEEERQRGNFPDRFSGHQFPNYSSELNVNALLLGDSALYLCASSSPDGGDTEAFFGQGTRLTVV.

This clone was found once. The J gene is TRBJ1-4, the V gene TRBV7-2; no definite D call. CDR1 and CDR2 from the germline V gene are SGHTA and FQGNSA. This CDR3 is built from 13 residues. Trimming removed 3 bases from V and 6 bases from J, with 8 bases in between. The CDR3 sequence is CASSFELYEKLFF. In DNA, the CDR3 is TGTGCCAGCAGCTTCGAGTTGTATGAAAAACTGTTTTTT.

The rearrangement uses TRBV30 and TRBJ1-2; 12 bases fit TRBD1. After removal of 2 bases from V and 7 bases from J, the junction contained 14 bases not matched to a gene. Germline CDR1 GTSNPN, CDR2 SVGIG (reference sequence). CDR3 length: 17 amino acids. The CDR3 nucleotides read TGTGCCTGGAGTCCCATCCGGGACAGGGGGCCCGGGGCTGGCTACACCTTC. The encoded protein is CAWSPIRDRGPGAGYTF.

The chain combines TRBV5-4 with TRBJ1-1; 9 bases match TRBD1. The CDR3 spans 15 residues. V trimming: 4 bases; J trimming: 3 bases; junction bases outside the gene matches: 7. Germline CDR1 is SGHNT and CDR2 is YYREEE (reference sequence). The CDR3 loop is CASSIRTGADTEAFF. CDR3 DNA: TGTGCCAGCAGCATCCGGACAGGGGCGGACACTGAAGCTTTCTTT.

This clone was detected only once. The V call is TRBV2, the J call TRBJ1-2, with 7 positions matching TRBD1. CDR1 and CDR2 (germline): SNHLY, FYNNEI. The V gene end was trimmed by 6 bases and the J gene end by 0 bases; junction bases not matched to a gene: 4. The CDR3 contains 14 residues. CDR3 coding DNA: TGTGCCAGCAGGCGGGACAGTACTAACTATGGCTACACCTTC. It yields the protein CASRRDSTNYGYTF.

This clone appeared once. CDR3 sequence reads: CASSSPRTSRYEQYF. DNA for the CDR3: TGTGCCAGCAGCTCGCCCCGGACTAGCAGGTACGAGCAGTACTTC. The chain uses TRBV5-8 and TRBJ2-7; 8 nucleotides agree with TRBD2. Germline V gene data show CDR1 as SGHTS and CDR2 as YDEGEE. The V segment lost 3 bases and the J segment 4 bases; nucleotides outside the gene matches: 9. This CDR3 has 15 amino acids.